This TCR beta chain came from a study of T-cell memory formation after mild COVID-19 (dated by TCRdb to the early 2020s). About the investigation overall: TCR sequence clusters from the two donors were found to be largely donor specific. Longitudinal TCRalpha and TCRbeta repertoire sequencing tracked T-cell clones expanding and contracting after mild COVID-19 in a couple of donors. Two young, previously healthy adult volunteers made up the cohort, one male and one female. Here is what the overall study found, with its caveats: Some responding clones were detected in pre-infection memory, suggesting pre-existing cross-reactive memory T cells joined the SARS-CoV-2 response. Clones contracting from day 15 to 85 had balanced CD4/CD8 phenotypes, while a second wave expanding from day 15 to 37 was biased towards CD4+. Only a couple of mild cases were covered in the study, and larger cohorts including severe cases with pre-infection samples were considered necessary. Whether the second-wave clones peaking on day 37 were SARS-CoV-2 specific was not confirmed. Contracting CD4+ clones were found mainly in CM and EM memory subsets, while CD8+ clones were enriched in EMRA.

Ten or more counts support this clonotype. There is no known antigen for this receptor. It has no much larger one-base neighbor in the sample; base qualities were not kept. Ficoll-Paque density gradient centrifugation was used to isolate PBMCs. Including cysteine and phenylalanine, the CDR3 has 13 amino acids. Only the CDR3 DNA is retained, 39 bases long and in frame from the first base. In the germline V gene (reference sequence), CDR1 corresponds to DFQATT and CDR2 to SNEGSKA. V ends up 4 bases short and J 3 bases short, with an unmatched junction base count of 6. For sequencing, an Illumina NovaSeq 6000 was employed. cDNA libraries for TCRalpha and TCRbeta were prepared by 5'RACE using constant-segment primers, with sample barcodes and unique molecular identifiers added. RNA was extracted from every sample with Trizol reagent. The libraries were amplified in two PCR steps, and the second step added a second sample barcode and Illumina TruSeq adapters. Libraries were sequenced on an Illumina NovaSeq with 2 x 150 bp paired-end reads. In the source study's methods: The reads were demultiplexed and collapsed into UMI-guided consensus sequences using migec v1.2.7. With mixcr v2.1.11, UMI consensuses were aligned to TRA and TRB V and J templates and assembled into clonotypes. Expanded or contracted clonotypes were those called significant by both edgeR and NoisET, with noise models trained on biological replicates. For edgeR calls, a false discovery rate-adjusted p below 0.01 and a log2 fold-change threshold of 1 were applied. As an exploratory analysis of dynamics, max-normalized trajectories of the 1000 most abundant clonotypes were examined with PCA combined with hierarchical clustering. Separately sequenced CD4+ and CD8+ repertoires were used to assign the CD4 or CD8 phenotype of responding clones. Starting from the raw public reads, TCRdb applied fastp trimming at Q25, assembled clones with MiXCR and retained in-frame beta chains. CDR3 protein duplicates are merged, each entry listing the most common genes and DNA. The V and J calls shown here were made by TCRdb, not taken from the authors' results. The table for this sample lists 200,000 or so distinct CDR3 sequences; around 15% of them were counted only once. Around 2% of the sample lies in the top ten.

This chain joins TRBV20-1 to TRBJ2-7; TRBD1 agrees with 7 junctional bases. The receptor comes from an adult woman who had mild COVID-19 (a few samples of this study predate the infection). The sample titles of this study are shuffled in the database, so cell type and time point are left out; the donor was told from shared clones. The sample was PBMCs or a T cell subset sorted from them (not recorded which). DNA sequence: TGCAGTGCTAACGGGGACAGAAGCTACGAGCAGTACTTC. The encoded protein is CSANGDRSYEQYF.